The TCR beta chain under discussion was sequenced for a study of radiotherapy plus CTLA-4 blockade in lung cancer. Study information: About 17% of enrolled patients responded objectively, and around 30% had disease control.

With respect to this clone: Its matching antigen is unknown.

The CDR3 extends over 16 amino acids. V lost 8 bases and J lost 3, with 20 bases in between. From germline, CDR1 is SGHVS and CDR2 FQNEAQ. Broader study findings: There was expansion of tumor-derived TCR clones in blood after radiotherapy plus ipilimumab. Reports identified early blood T cell clone dynamics, with interferon-beta, as the best response predictor.

Here immunoSEQ multiplex PCR was the method, and the copy in TCRdb shows in-frame clones only, minus some. The table has some 80,000 clones, roughly 80% seen once. The chain employs TRBV7-8 and TRBJ2-1, with a tentative D call TRBD1 (6 bases). The receptor's source is a human donor with non-small cell lung cancer who had stable disease on radiotherapy plus ipilimumab. Sample: peripheral blood, taken from a patient treated with radiotherapy plus ipilimumab. CDR3 nucleotide sequence: TGTGCCAGCGTAACGGGGAGTGGACAGAGCTACAATGAGCAGTTCTTC. It yields the protein CASVTGSGQSYNEQFF.